The rows below give T cell receptor beta chains drawn from one sample of a study of spatial heterogeneity in lung cancer. TCRdb re-called the 5' RACE reads through MiXCR, storing one row per CDR3 protein. The sample includes about 2,600 distinct CDR3 sequences, around 8.5% seen only once; the top ten take roughly 25%. This sample comprised lung tumor tissue, obtained at surgery. The receptor source for this set is a male donor with early-stage non-small cell lung cancer. Each CDR3 is given with its conserved first and last residue. D genes are given only for firm matches. Only some rows state a clone size, as once, few, many or a class for expanded clones.

>few|TRBJ2-3|TRBD2|TRBV11-2
CASSKPGLAGSSRDTQYF
TGTGCCAGCAGCAAACCGGGACTAGCGGGATCAAGTCGAGATACGCAGTATTTT
>medium-sized|TRBJ1-1|-|TRBV3-1
CASTGSPGTEAFF
TGTGCCAGCACCGGGTCGCCCGGCACTGAAGCTTTCTTT
>medium-sized|TRBJ1-5|-|TRBV4-1
CASSQDEGRRQPQHF
TGCGCCAGCAGCCAAGATGAGGGGCGCAGGCAGCCCCAGCATTTT
>many|TRBJ2-5|TRBD1|TRBV3-1
CASRRQGGETQYF
TGTGCCAGCAGACGACAGGGCGGAGAGACCCAGTACTTC
>medium-sized|TRBJ2-5|TRBD2|TRBV7-9
CASSLGGRETQYF
TGTGCCAGCAGCTTGGGGGGGAGAGAGACCCAGTACTTC
>-|TRBJ1-5|TRBD1|TRBV28
CASSLGTANQPQHF
TGTGCCAGCAGTCTAGGGACAGCCAATCAGCCCCAGCATTTT
>-|TRBJ2-2|TRBD1|TRBV11-2
CASRTGANTGELFF
TGTGCCAGCAGGACAGGGGCGAACACCGGGGAGCTGTTTTTT
>few|TRBJ1-1|-|TRBV5-1
CASSSPGVEAFF
TGCGCCAGCAGCTCCCCGGGTGTTGAAGCTTTCTTT
>medium-sized|TRBJ1-5|-|TRBV6-5
CASSSVSYNQPQHF
TGTGCCAGCAGTTCGGTGTCGTACAATCAGCCCCAGCATTTT
>medium-sized|TRBJ1-3|TRBD1|TRBV12-3/TRBV12-4
CASSSGTVNTIYF
TGTGCCAGCAGTTCCGGGACAGTAAACACCATATATTTT
>medium-sized|TRBJ2-3|TRBD2|TRBV20-1
CSALFLAGGADTQYF
TGCAGTGCTCTATTCTTAGCGGGAGGTGCAGATACGCAGTATTTT
>medium-sized|TRBJ2-3|TRBD1|TRBV24-1
CATSAGTGSTDTQYF
TGTGCCACCAGTGCCGGGACAGGGAGCACAGATACGCAGTATTTT
>few|TRBJ2-1|TRBD2|TRBV7-6
CASSSRPTSEPYNEQFF
TGTGCCAGCAGCTCCCGGCCGACTAGCGAACCTTACAATGAGCAGTTCTTC
>medium-sized|TRBJ2-5|-|TRBV11-2
CASSSGTSVRAQYF
TGTGCCAGCAGCTCCGGGACCTCCGTCAGGGCCCAGTACTTC